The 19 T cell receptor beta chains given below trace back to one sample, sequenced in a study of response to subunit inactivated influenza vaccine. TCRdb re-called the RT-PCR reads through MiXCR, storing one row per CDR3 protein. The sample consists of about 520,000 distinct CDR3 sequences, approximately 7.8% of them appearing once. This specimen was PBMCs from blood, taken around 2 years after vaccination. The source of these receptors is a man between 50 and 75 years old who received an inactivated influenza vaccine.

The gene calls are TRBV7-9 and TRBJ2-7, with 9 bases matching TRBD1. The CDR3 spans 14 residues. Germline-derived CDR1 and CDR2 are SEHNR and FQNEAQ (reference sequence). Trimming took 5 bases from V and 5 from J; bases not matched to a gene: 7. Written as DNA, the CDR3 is TGTGCCAGCAGCGTGGACAGGGGTGTTAACGAGCAGTACTTC. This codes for CASSVDRGVNEQYF.

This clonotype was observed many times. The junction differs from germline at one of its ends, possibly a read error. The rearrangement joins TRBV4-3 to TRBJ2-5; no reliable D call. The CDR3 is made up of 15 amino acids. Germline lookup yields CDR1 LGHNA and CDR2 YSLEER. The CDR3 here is CASSQDWGSYESQYF. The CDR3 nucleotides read TGCGCCAGCAGCCAAGATTGGGGAAGCTATGAGAGCCAGTACTTC.

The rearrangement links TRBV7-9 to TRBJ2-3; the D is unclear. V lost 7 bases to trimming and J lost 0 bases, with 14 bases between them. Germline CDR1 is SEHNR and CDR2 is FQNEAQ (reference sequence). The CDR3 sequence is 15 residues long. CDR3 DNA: TGTGCCAGCAACCGACGGCAGGCTAGCACAGATACGCAGTATTTT. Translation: CASNRRQASTDTQYF.

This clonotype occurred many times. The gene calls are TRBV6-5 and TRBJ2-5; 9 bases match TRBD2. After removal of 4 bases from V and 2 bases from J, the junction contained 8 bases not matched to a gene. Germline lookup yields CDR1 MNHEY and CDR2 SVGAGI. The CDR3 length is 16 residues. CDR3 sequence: CASSSRLAVYQETQYF. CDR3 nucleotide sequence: TGTGCCAGCAGTTCGAGACTAGCGGTCTATCAAGAGACCCAGTACTTC.

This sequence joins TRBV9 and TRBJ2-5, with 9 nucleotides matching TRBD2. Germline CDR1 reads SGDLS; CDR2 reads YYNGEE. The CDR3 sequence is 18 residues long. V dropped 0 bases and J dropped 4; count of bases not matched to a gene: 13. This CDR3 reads CASSVGGGLAGWAETQYF. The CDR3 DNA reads TGTGCCAGCAGCGTAGGGGGTGGTCTAGCGGGATGGGCAGAGACCCAGTACTTC.

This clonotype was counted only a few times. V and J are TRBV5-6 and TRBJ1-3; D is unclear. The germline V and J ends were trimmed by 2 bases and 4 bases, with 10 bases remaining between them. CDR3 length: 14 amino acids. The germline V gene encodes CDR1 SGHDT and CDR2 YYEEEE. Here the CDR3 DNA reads TGTGCCAGCAGCTTACCGGCAGAAGGAAACACCATATATTTT. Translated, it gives CASSLPAEGNTIYF.

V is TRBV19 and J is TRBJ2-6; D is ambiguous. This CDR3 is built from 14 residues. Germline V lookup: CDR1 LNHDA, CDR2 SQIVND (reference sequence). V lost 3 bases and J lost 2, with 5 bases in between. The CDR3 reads CASSIYTGANVLTF. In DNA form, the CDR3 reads TGTGCCAGTAGTATTTATACTGGGGCCAACGTCCTGACTTTC.

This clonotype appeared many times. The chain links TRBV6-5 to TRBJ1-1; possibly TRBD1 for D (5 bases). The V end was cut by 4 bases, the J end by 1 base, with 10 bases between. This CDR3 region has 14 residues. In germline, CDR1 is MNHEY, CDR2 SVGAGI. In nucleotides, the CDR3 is TGTGCCAGCAGTTTCTTGGGGGGGAACACTGAAGCTTTCTTT. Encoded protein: CASSFLGGNTEAFF.

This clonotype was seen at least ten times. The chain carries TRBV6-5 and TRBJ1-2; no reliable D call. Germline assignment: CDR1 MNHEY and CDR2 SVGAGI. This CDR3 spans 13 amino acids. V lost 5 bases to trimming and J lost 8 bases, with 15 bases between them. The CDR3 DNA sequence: TGTGCCAGCAGTAACGGGGTGGCGGGAGGCTACACCTTC. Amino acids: CASSNGVAGGYTF.

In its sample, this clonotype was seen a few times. The CDR3: CASTWGNTYEQYF. The CDR3 region has the DNA TGTGCCAGCACCTGGGGAAATACCTACGAGCAGTACTTC. The gene calls are TRBV6-2 or TRBV6-3 and TRBJ2-7; no reliable D call. The germline V gene encodes CDR1 MNHEY and CDR2 SVGEGT. With 7 bases removed from V and 2 bases from J, the gap between germline ends came to 12 bases. The CDR3 extends over 13 amino acids.

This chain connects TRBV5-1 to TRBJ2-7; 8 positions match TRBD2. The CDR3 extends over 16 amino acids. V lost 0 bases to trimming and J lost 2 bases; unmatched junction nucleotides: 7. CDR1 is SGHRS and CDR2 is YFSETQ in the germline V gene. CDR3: CASSLASSGKTYEQYF. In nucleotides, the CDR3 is TGCGCCAGCAGCTTGGCCAGTAGCGGGAAAACCTACGAGCAGTACTTC.

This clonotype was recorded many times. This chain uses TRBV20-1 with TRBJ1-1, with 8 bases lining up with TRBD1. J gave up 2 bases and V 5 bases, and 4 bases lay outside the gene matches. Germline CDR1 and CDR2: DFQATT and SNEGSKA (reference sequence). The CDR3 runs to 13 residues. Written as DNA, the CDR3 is TGCAGTGCTGCGGACAGGGACAACACTGAAGCTTTCTTT. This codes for CSAADRDNTEAFF.

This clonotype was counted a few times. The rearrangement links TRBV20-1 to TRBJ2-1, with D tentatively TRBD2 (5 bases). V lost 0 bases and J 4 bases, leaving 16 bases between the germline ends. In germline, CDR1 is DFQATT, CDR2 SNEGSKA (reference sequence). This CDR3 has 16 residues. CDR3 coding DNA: TGCAGTGCTAGAGATCAACTAGGCCTGCTTTACAATGAGCAGTTCTTC. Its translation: CSARDQLGLLYNEQFF.

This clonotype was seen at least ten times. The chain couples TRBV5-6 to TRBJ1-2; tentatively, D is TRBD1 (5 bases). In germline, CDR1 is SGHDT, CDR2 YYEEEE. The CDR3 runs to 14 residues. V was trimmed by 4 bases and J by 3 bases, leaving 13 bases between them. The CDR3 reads CASSPRGIHYGYTF. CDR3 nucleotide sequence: TGTGCCAGCAGCCCGCGGGGGATCCACTATGGCTACACCTTC.

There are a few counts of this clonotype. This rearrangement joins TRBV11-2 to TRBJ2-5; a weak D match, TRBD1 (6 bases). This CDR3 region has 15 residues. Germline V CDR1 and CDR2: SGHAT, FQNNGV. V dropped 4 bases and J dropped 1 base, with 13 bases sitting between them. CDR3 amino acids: CASSSGWDIQETQYF. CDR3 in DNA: TGTGCCAGCAGCTCGGGTTGGGACATCCAAGAGACCCAGTACTTC.

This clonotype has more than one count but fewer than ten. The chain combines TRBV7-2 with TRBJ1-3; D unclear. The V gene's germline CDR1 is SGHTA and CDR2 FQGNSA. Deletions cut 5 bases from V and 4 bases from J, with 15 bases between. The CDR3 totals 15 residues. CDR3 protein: CASSRQLSAGNTIYF. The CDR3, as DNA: TGTGCCAGCAGCCGCCAGTTGTCAGCAGGAAACACCATATATTTT.

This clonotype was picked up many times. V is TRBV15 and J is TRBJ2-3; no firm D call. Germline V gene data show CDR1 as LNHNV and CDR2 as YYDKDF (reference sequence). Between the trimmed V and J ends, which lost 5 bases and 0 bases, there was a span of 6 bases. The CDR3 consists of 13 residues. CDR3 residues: CATSDTSTDTQYF. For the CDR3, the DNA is TGTGCCACCAGCGATACAAGCACAGATACGCAGTATTTT.

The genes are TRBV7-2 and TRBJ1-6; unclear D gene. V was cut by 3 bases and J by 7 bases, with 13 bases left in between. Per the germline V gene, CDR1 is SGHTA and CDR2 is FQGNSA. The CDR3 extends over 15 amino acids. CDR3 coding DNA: TGTGCCAGCAGCTTCGGTTCAGAGACCAATTCACCCCTCCACTTT. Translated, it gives CASSFGSETNSPLHF.

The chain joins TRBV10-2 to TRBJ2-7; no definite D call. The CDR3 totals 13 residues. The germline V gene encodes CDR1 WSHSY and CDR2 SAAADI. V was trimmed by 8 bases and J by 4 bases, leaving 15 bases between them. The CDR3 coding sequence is TGCGCCAGCCTAAACTTCGATGGGTACGAGCAGTACTTC. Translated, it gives CASLNFDGYEQYF.